This T cell receptor beta chain was sequenced during a study of cytomegalovirus exposure and HLA in healthy donors. J was trimmed by 11 bases and V by 5 bases; bases with no gene match: 19. The CDR3 is 16 amino acids. The germline gives CDR1 SGHRS, CDR2 YFSETQ. Both 60 Vbeta primers and 13 Jbeta primers went into the PCR. Data came from immunoSEQ multiplex PCR; TCRdb stores just in-frame clones and leaves some out. Here the sample spans about 120,000 clones, roughly 80% being singletons. Material: PBMCs. The chain is built from TRBV5-1 and TRBJ2-5, with TRBD1 matching over 9 bases. The TCR comes from a man aged 60-69 years in good health and CMV-seropositive. This CDR3 reads CASRRTGASGIREQYF. The CDR3 DNA reads TGCGCCAGCAGACGGACAGGGGCCAGCGGAATACGGGAGCAGTACTTC.